This T cell receptor (beta chain) was documented in a study of blood T cell repertoires in COVID-19. Original handling: The assay estimated nucleated cells by amplifying reference gene primers. Measured with immunoSEQ multiplex PCR; TCRdb has only the in-frame clones, and not every one. V and J calls and clone size are as listed in that table; D and trimming were resolved from the DNA. Of roughly 120,000 clones detected, 90% appear once; the ten largest clones hold roughly 4.8%. The length of the CDR3 is 15 residues. Germline V gene lookup returns CDR1 SEHNR and CDR2 FQNEAQ (reference sequence). V lost 5 bases, J lost 5 bases, and 8 bases stayed unmatched.

The origin of this receptor is a man between 60 and 75 years old with COVID-19, enrolled during active disease. Sequencing used peripheral blood. The V and J genes are TRBV7-9 and TRBJ2-2; 7 positions match TRBD2. The CDR3: CASSLGTGRTGELFF. CDR3 nucleotides: TGTGCCAGCAGCCTAGGGACCGGGAGGACCGGGGAGCTGTTTTTT.